This T cell receptor beta chain comes out of a study of blood T cell repertoires in COVID-19. Study-level information: Samples of COVID-19 (acute and convalescent) were obtained from the United States, Italy and Spain. Sources were T cells, B-cell-depleted T cells, or PBMCs; the material itself was cDNA or gDNA.

Per the original data handling: The assay estimated nucleated cells by amplifying reference gene primers. Only in-frame clones appear in the TCRdb table, and some are missing; sequencing was by immunoSEQ multiplex PCR. V, J and clone size were drawn from that table, and D and trimming were deduced from the DNA. The table has roughly 100,000 clones, about four fifths seen once. The sample was peripheral blood. This clonotype originated in a woman of 80 years or more with acute or convalescent COVID-19.

CDR3 protein: CASSESAGTGGQPQHF. The CDR3, as DNA: TGTGCCAGCAGTGAATCGGCCGGGACAGGGGGTCAGCCCCAGCATTTT. The J gene is TRBJ1-5, the V gene TRBV6-1, with 11 bases aligning to TRBD1. CDR1 is MNHNS and CDR2 is SASEGT in the germline V gene. J gave up 6 bases and V 2 bases, and 6 bases lay outside the gene matches. The CDR3 totals 16 residues.